The 4 T cell receptor beta chains in this list originate from one sample, sequenced in a study of human T cells and chemical hapten exposure. The time point is: patch test 3, about 24 weeks after DPC sensitization. Treatment defined: therapeutic diphenylcyclopropenone sensitization with weekly scalp DPC. In TCRdb, the RACE reads were re-called with MiXCR into one record per CDR3 protein. The profile shows 50,000 to 75,000 distinct CDR3 sequences, 9.5% to 12% of them singletons. Sequenced here: whole blood, sampled in connection with sensitization to the hapten diphenylcyclopropenone (DPC). The origin of the receptors is a young woman with alopecia areata. Some clones in this sample may be carry-over from other donors' samples.

The V and J genes are TRBV7-8 and TRBJ1-5; D may be TRBD1 (5 bases). Germline V lookup: CDR1 SGHVS, CDR2 FQNEAQ. This CDR3 has 16 amino acids. V was shortened by 5 bases and J by 1 base, with 15 bases between the two germline ends. DNA for the CDR3: TGTGCCAGCAGCCCCCTCGACCCAGGGAGCAATCAGCCCCAGCATTTT. Protein: CASSPLDPGSNQPQHF.

This chain joins TRBV24-1 and TRBJ2-3; D assignment may be TRBD1 or TRBD2 (6 bases each). There are 15 residues in the CDR3. Per germline, CDR1 KGHDR and CDR2 SFDVKD. Between the trimmed V and J ends, which lost 7 bases and 0 bases, there was a span of 13 bases. The CDR3 reads CATSARGLSTDTQYF. In nucleotides, the CDR3 is TGTGCCACCAGCGCTCGGGGGCTCAGCACAGATACGCAGTATTTT.

The rearrangement links TRBV5-1 to TRBJ2-3; D is possibly TRBD2 (6 bases). Germline V gene sequence: CDR1 SGHRS, CDR2 YFSETQ. V was cut by 3 bases and J by 4 bases, with 18 bases left in between. This CDR3 is 16 amino acids long. This chain's CDR3 is CASSSPPGGKADTQYF. CDR3 nucleotide sequence: TGCGCCAGCAGCTCCCCACCAGGAGGGAAGGCAGATACGCAGTATTTT.

This clonotype was detected only a few times. The chain employs TRBV7-9 and TRBJ2-2, with 9 bases identical to TRBD1. The CDR3 loop spans 17 amino acids. The J segment lost 7 bases and the V segment lost 0 bases, leaving 9 bases of the junction unmatched. The germline gives CDR1 SEHNR, CDR2 FQNEAQ (reference sequence). Written as DNA, the CDR3 is TGTGCCAGCAGCTTAGCCCCCGGGACAGGGTTCCACGGGGAGCTGTTTTTT. Its translation is CASSLAPGTGFHGELFF.